This T cell receptor (beta chain) was recovered during a study of OX40 agonist ivuxolimab in advanced cancers. Study background: Intravenous ivuxolimab was administered to patients every 2 weeks at 0.01 to 10 mg/kg. Dose-escalation subjects each had hepatocellular carcinoma, melanoma, renal cell or head and neck cancer.

This clone was picked up one time. Germline CDR1 SGHRS, CDR2 YFSETQ. Between the trimmed V and J ends, which lost 3 bases and 1 base, there was a span of 7 bases. This CDR3 contains 13 residues. Clones were read by immunoSEQ multiplex PCR, and TCRdb kept only the in-frame ones, dropping some. Among over 45,000 clones listed, roughly 86% were seen once. This chain connects TRBV5-1 to TRBJ1-1; maybe TRBD1 (5 bases). This sequence was found in an adult with an advanced solid tumor such as melanoma, head and neck, liver or kidney cancer. Source: CD4+ or CD8+ T cells sorted from blood, taken in a trial of the OX40 agonist ivuxolimab. In DNA, the CDR3 is TGCGCCAGCAGCTACGGGGGGAACACTGAAGCTTTCTTT. Its translation: CASSYGGNTEAFF.